These 17 T cell receptor beta chains originate from one sample sequenced in a study of cytomegalovirus exposure and HLA in healthy donors. The primer mix had 60 Vbeta and 13 Jbeta primers. The assay was immunoSEQ multiplex PCR, and TCRdb's table has in-frame clones only and misses some. The data contain 150,000 to 200,000 clones, roughly 68% of them singletons. Material: PBMCs. These receptors came from a young woman in good health and CMV-seronegative.

The CDR3 reads CASTPGTIGNTIYF. In DNA form, the CDR3 reads TGTGCCAGCACCCCAGGGACAATTGGAAACACCATATATTTT. The chain has TRBV9 and TRBJ1-3; possible D gene TRBD1, 6 bases. Trimming removed 6 bases at V and 3 bases at J, with 13 bases between. There are 14 residues in the CDR3. Germline CDR1 is SGDLS and CDR2 is YYNGEE. Supplemented by reference TRBV9 and TRBJ1-3, the full variable domain reads DSGVTQTPKHLITATGQRVTLRCSPRSGDLSVYWYQQSLDQGLQFLIQYYNGEERAKGNILERFSAQQFPDLHSELNLSSLELGDSALYFCASTPGTIGNTIYFGEGSWLTVV.

This clone was seen more than once but under ten times. V gene TRBV27 combines with J gene TRBJ1-2, with D maybe TRBD1 (6 bases). Germline CDR1 is MNHEY and CDR2 is SMNVEV (reference sequence). V lost 7 bases and J lost 6, with 24 bases in between. CDR3 length: 16 residues. CDR3 DNA sequence: TGTGCCAGCACCGCGGGGGGGGCGGTTGGGTCGGATGGCTACACCTTC. Amino acid sequence: CASTAGGAVGSDGYTF.

This sequence joins TRBV19 and TRBJ2-1, with TRBD1 matching over 7 bases. J was trimmed by 4 bases and V by 3 bases; bases with no gene match: 6. The CDR3 spans 15 residues. Germline V gives CDR1 LNHDA, CDR2 SQIVND (reference sequence). CDR3 nucleotides: TGTGCCAGTAGTATCATACAGGGGACGTACAATGAGCAGTTCTTC. It encodes CASSIIQGTYNEQFF.

CDR3 amino acids: CASSFYDRGTEAFF. CDR3 nucleotide sequence: TGTGCCAGCAGCTTCTACGACAGGGGCACTGAAGCTTTCTTT. The chain joins TRBV7-2 to TRBJ1-1; 8 bases match TRBD1. The length of the CDR3 is 14 residues. The junction had 4 bases not matched to a gene; V was cut back by 3 bases and J by 4 bases. Germline V gives CDR1 SGHTA, CDR2 FQGNSA.

The chain joins TRBV5-1 to TRBJ1-4; TRBD1 aligns across 12 bases. Germline V gene sequence: CDR1 SGHRS, CDR2 YFSETQ. The CDR3 spans 16 residues. The J segment lost 8 bases and the V segment lost 0 bases, leaving 5 bases of the junction unmatched. The chain's CDR3 is CASSLARGQGAEKLFF. CDR3 bases: TGCGCCAGCAGCTTGGCCCGGGGACAGGGGGCAGAAAAACTGTTTTTT.

This sequence joins TRBV10-2 and TRBJ2-7; tentative D call: TRBD2 (6 bases). Germline-derived CDR1 and CDR2 are WSHSY and SAAADI. The V and J ends lost 3 bases and 4 bases respectively, with 13 bases between them. The CDR3 spans 14 residues. This CDR3 reads CASSDGGFTYEQYF. CDR3 bases: TGCGCCAGCAGTGACGGGGGATTCACGTACGAGCAGTACTTC.

This rearrangement joins TRBV27 to TRBJ1-2, with TRBD1 matching over 9 bases. V gave up 5 bases and J gave up 9 bases; unmatched junction bases: 10. CDR1 and CDR2 (germline): MNHEY, SMNVEV (reference sequence). The CDR3 sequence is 14 residues long. CDR3 bases: TGTGCCAGCAGTCCCCGGACAGGGGAGAGGCGCTACACCTTC. Amino acids: CASSPRTGERRYTF.

This chain joins TRBV9 and TRBJ2-3; 8 bases line up with TRBD1. Germline V CDR1 and CDR2: SGDLS, YYNGEE. CDR3 size: 15 residues. V gave up 4 bases and J gave up 1 base; unmatched junction bases: 5. CDR3 nucleotide sequence: TGTGCCAGCAGCTTTCGGACAGGGCGCACAGATACGCAGTATTTT. Protein product: CASSFRTGRTDTQYF. Full variable domain (remainder filled in from reference TRBV9 and TRBJ2-3): DSGVTQTPKHLITATGQRVTLRCSPRSGDLSVYWYQQSLDQGLQFLIQYYNGEERAKGNILERFSAQQFPDLHSELNLSSLELGDSALYFCASSFRTGRTDTQYFGPGTRLTVL.

The genes are TRBV2 and TRBJ1-1; D uncertain. The length of the CDR3 is 14 residues. Between the trimmed V and J ends, which lost 7 bases and 1 base, there was a span of 13 bases. Germline V gene data show CDR1 as SNHLY and CDR2 as FYNNEI. The CDR3 region has the DNA TGTGCCAGCACCACGAGGTCAGCGAACACTGAAGCTTTCTTT. It translates to CASTTRSANTEAFF.

The chain uses TRBV7-9 and TRBJ2-7; 7 bases map to TRBD1. V lost 1 base to trimming and J lost 2 bases; unmatched junction nucleotides: 11. This CDR3 is 17 amino acids long. Germline V lookup: CDR1 SEHNR, CDR2 FQNEAQ (reference sequence). DNA for the CDR3: TGTGCCAGCAGCTTAGGGGACAGCCCCCTAGGAACCTACGAGCAGTACTTC. Encoded protein: CASSLGDSPLGTYEQYF.

CDR3 nucleotide sequence: TGCGCCAGCAGCTTGGGAGGACAGGAGGTGGAGACCCAGTACTTC. Amino acids: CASSLGGQEVETQYF. This chain connects TRBV5-1 to TRBJ2-5; 7 bases align to TRBD1. J was trimmed by 5 bases and V by 0 bases; bases with no gene match: 7. Germline V gene lookup returns CDR1 SGHRS and CDR2 YFSETQ. The CDR3 runs 15 residues.

The chain is built from TRBV6-5 and TRBJ2-7; TRBD2 matches at 8 bases. The CDR3 spans 15 residues. The V segment lost 2 bases and the J segment 6 bases; nucleotides outside the gene matches: 9. The germline CDR1 and CDR2 sequences are MNHEY and SVGAGI. CDR3 in DNA: TGTGCCAGCAGTTACGCCGGGACTAGGGTCTCCGAGCAGTACTTC. It specifies CASSYAGTRVSEQYF.

The chain links TRBV4-2 to TRBJ2-1, with 8 positions matching TRBD2. Germline V gives CDR1 LGHNA, CDR2 YNFKEQ. Trimming removed 0 bases from V and 4 bases from J; junction bases left unmatched: 5. This CDR3 contains 16 residues. CDR3 region: CASSQEPSGGYNEQFF. CDR3 sequence (DNA): TGTGCCAGCAGCCAAGAACCCAGCGGGGGTTACAATGAGCAGTTCTTC.

The V and J genes are TRBV7-9 and TRBJ2-1; 8 nucleotides line up with TRBD2. Germline trimming cut 5 bases from V and 8 bases from J; bases unmatched to any gene: 11. The CDR3 contains 15 residues. The germline V gene encodes CDR1 SEHNR and CDR2 FQNEAQ (reference sequence). CDR3 in DNA: TGTGCCAGCAGCCCGGGACTAGGGGTCGTTTATGAGCAGTTCTTC. It is translated as CASSPGLGVVYEQFF.

The V call is TRBV7-9, the J call TRBJ2-3; 9 nucleotides line up with TRBD2. The CDR3 sequence is 16 residues long. The V gene's germline CDR1 is SEHNR and CDR2 FQNEAQ (reference sequence). V dropped 5 bases and J dropped 0; count of bases not matched to a gene: 6. The CDR3 sequence: CASSGPLAGSTDTQYF. CDR3 coding DNA: TGTGCCAGCAGCGGACCTCTAGCGGGGAGCACAGATACGCAGTATTTT. Combining the CDR3 with reference TRBV7-9 and TRBJ2-3 gives the whole variable domain DTGVSQNPRHKITKRGQNVTFRCDPISEHNRLYWYRQTLGQGPEFLTYFQNEAQLEKSRLLSDRFSAERPKGSFSTLEIQRTEQGDSAMYLCASSGPLAGSTDTQYFGPGTRLTVL.

This chain connects TRBV7-8 to TRBJ2-5, with D unresolved. The last part of the DNA fits TRBJ2-7 better; the J call may be wrong. CDR1 is SGHVS and CDR2 is FQNEAQ in the germline V gene. The CDR3 loop spans 11 amino acids. The DNA for the CDR3 is TGTGCCAGCAGCGGGCCCTACGAGCAGTACTTC. Protein: CASSGPYEQYF.

CDR3 in amino acids: CASSPGQDNQPQHF. The CDR3, as DNA: TGTGCCAGCAGCCCAGGACAGGACAATCAGCCCCAGCATTTT. V gene TRBV9 combines with J gene TRBJ1-5, with 7 bases matching TRBD1. There are 14 residues in the CDR3. The J segment lost 3 bases and the V segment lost 4 bases, leaving 4 bases of the junction unmatched. Germline CDR1 and CDR2: SGDLS and YYNGEE.